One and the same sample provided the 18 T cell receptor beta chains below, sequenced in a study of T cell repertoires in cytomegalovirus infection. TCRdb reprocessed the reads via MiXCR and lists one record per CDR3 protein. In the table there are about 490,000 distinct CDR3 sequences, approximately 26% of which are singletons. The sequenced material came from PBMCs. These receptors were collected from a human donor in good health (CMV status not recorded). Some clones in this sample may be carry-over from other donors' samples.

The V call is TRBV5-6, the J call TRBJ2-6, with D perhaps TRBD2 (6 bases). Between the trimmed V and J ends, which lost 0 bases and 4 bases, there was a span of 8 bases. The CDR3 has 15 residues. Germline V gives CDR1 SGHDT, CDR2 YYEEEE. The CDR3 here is CASSLAGGGANVLTF. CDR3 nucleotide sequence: TGTGCCAGCAGCTTGGCCGGGGGAGGGGCCAACGTCCTGACTTTC.

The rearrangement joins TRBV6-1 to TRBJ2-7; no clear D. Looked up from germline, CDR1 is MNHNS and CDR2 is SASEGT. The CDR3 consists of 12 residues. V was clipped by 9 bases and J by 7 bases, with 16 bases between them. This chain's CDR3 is CASAFISGEQYV. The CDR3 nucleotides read TGTGCCAGTGCTTTTATTTCAGGAGAGCAGTACGTC.

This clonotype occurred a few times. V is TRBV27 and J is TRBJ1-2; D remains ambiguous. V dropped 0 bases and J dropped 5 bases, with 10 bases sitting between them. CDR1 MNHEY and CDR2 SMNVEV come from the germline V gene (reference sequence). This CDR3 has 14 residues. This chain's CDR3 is CASSLSGSLYGYTF. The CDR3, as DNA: TGTGCCAGCAGTTTATCGGGGTCCCTTTATGGCTACACCTTC.

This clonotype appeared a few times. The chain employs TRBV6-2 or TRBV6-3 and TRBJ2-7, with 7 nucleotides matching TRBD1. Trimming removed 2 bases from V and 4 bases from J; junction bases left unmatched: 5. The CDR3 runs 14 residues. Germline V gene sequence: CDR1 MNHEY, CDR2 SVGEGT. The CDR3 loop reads CASSYVQGVYEQYF. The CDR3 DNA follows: TGTGCCAGCAGTTACGTCCAGGGGGTATACGAGCAGTACTTC.

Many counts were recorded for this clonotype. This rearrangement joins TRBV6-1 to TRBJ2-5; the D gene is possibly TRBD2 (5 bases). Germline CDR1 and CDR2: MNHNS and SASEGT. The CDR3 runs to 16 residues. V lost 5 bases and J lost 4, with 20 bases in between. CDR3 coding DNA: TGTGCCAGCAGTTTCGAAGCCGGACTCGGTGGAGAGACCCAGTACTTC. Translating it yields CASSFEAGLGGETQYF.

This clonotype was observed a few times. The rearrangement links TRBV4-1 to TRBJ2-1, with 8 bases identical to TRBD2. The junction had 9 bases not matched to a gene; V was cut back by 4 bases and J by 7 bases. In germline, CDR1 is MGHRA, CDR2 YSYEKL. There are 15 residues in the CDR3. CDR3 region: CASSRPREGGNEQFF. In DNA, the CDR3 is TGCGCCAGCAGCCGCCCCCGGGAGGGCGGAAATGAGCAGTTCTTC.

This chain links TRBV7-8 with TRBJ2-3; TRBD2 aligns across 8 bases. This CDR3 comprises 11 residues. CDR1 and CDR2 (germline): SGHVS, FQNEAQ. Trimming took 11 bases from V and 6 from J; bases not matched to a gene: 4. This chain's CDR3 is CALGGGDTQYF. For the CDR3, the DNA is TGTGCCCTCGGGGGGGGCGATACGCAGTATTTT.

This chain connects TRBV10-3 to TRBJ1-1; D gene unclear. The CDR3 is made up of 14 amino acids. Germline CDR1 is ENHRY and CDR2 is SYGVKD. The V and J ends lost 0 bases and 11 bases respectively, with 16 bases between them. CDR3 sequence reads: CAISESTQTPEAFF. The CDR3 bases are TGTGCCATCAGTGAGTCGACTCAGACACCCGAGGCTTTCTTT.

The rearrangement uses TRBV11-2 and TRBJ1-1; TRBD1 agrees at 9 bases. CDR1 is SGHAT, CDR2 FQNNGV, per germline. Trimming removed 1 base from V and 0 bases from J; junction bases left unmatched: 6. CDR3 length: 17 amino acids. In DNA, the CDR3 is TGTGCCAGCAGCTTAGGGCCGGGACAGGGCATGAACACTGAAGCTTTCTTT. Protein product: CASSLGPGQGMNTEAFF.

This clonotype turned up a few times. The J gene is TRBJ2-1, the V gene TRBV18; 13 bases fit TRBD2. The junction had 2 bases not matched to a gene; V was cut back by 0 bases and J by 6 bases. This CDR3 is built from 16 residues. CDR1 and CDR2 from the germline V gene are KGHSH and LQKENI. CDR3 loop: CASSPPTSGRGNEQFF. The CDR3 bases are TGTGCCAGCTCACCACCTACTAGCGGGAGGGGCAATGAGCAGTTCTTC.

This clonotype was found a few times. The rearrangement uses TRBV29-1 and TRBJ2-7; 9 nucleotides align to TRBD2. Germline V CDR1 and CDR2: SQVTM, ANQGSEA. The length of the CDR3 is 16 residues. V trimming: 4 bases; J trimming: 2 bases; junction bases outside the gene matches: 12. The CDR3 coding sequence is TGCAGCGTTGCAGGACTAGCGCAAGGAACCGCCTACGAGCAGTACTTC. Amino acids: CSVAGLAQGTAYEQYF.

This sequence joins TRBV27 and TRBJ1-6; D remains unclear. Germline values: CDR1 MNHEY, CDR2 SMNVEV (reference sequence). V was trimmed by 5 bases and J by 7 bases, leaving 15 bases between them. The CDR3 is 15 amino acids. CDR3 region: CASSRTQDPNSPLHF. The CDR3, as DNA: TGTGCCAGCAGTCGGACCCAGGACCCGAATTCACCCCTCCACTTT.

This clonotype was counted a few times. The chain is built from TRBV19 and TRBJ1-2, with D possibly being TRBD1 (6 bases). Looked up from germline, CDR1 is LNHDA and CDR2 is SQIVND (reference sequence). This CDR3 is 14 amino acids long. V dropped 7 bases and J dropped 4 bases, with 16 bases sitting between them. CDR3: CASIPRGAFYGYTF. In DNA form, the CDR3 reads TGTGCCAGTATCCCGAGGGGGGCTTTCTATGGCTACACCTTC.

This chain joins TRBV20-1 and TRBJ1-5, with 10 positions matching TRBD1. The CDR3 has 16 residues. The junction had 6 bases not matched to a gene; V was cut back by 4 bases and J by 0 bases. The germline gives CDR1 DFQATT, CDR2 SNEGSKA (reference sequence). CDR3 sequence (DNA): TGCAGTGCTAATACCGGGACAGGGGATAGCAATCAGCCCCAGCATTTT. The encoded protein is CSANTGTGDSNQPQHF.

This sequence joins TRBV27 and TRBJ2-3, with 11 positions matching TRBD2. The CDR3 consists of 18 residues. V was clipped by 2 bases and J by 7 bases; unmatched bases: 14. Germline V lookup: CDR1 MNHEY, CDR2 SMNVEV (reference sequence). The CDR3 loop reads CASSLKDPLAGVRNTQYF. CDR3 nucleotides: TGTGCCAGCAGTTTAAAAGACCCACTAGCGGGAGTAAGGAATACGCAGTATTTT.

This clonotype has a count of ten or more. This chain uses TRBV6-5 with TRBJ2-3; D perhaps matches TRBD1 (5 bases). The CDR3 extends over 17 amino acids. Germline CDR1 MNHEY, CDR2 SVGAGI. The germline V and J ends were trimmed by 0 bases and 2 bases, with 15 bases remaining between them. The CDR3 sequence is CASSYSIGAGYTDTQYF. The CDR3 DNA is TGTGCCAGCAGTTACTCGATAGGGGCAGGATACACAGATACGCAGTATTTT.

CDR3 in DNA: TGTGCCACCATACTTGACAGATTCTCTGGAAACACCATATATTTT. Its protein product is CATILDRFSGNTIYF. This chain connects TRBV19 to TRBJ1-3; D is perhaps TRBD1 (5 bases). Germline V lookup: CDR1 LNHDA, CDR2 SQIVND (reference sequence). The CDR3 totals 15 residues. V lost 10 bases, J lost 0 bases, and 16 bases lay in between.

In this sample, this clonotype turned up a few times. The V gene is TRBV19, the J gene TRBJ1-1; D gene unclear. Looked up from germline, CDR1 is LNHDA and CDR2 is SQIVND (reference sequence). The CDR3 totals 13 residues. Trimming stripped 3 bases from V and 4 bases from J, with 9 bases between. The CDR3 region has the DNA TGTGCCAGTAGTATCCTGCCTGGCACTGAAGCTTTCTTT. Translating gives CASSILPGTEAFF.